This section outlines one T cell receptor beta chain sequence together with its context. Its matching antigen is unknown. This sample was taken from a study of cytomegalovirus exposure and HLA in healthy donors. General observations from the study: The authors enumerated 150 to 200 TCR beta chains as linked to cytomegalovirus. Most subjects' HLA-A and HLA-B alleles were reportedly predicted from TCR beta sequences.

Among the donors, all were healthy bone marrow donors. In the PCR, 60 Vbeta and 13 Jbeta primers were used. Here immunoSEQ multiplex PCR was the method, and the copy in TCRdb shows in-frame clones only, minus some. This sample has about 180,000 clones, with roughly 75% found just once. This CDR3 is 15 amino acids long. CDR1 and CDR2 (germline): SEHNR, FQNEAQ (reference sequence). With 1 base removed from V and 6 bases from J, the gap between germline ends came to 13 bases. The chain recombines TRBV7-9 with TRBJ1-5; no clear D gene. This receptor was taken from a female donor in good health and CMV-seronegative. Material for sequencing was PBMCs. The CDR3 reads CASSLGVAGSQPQHF. The CDR3 bases are TGTGCCAGCAGCTTAGGGGTTGCGGGTAGTCAGCCCCAGCATTTT.